These 9 T cell receptor beta chains share one sample of origin, sequenced in a study of beta chain features in type 1 diabetes. Findings of the study overall: Moderately but significantly shorter TCRB CDR3s were found in Type 1 diabetes patients in all four CD4+ subsets.

No cognate antigen is known for these TCRs. The whole isolated RNA underwent reverse transcription, so sequencing captured expressed TCRB transcripts. Generated by immunoSEQ multiplex PCR, the TCRdb table keeps only in-frame clones and is missing some. The sample consists of some 660,000 clones, more than 12% of them appearing once. The sample comprised naive CD4+ T cells from blood. The origin of the receptors is a man younger than 30 with type 1 diabetes.

The chain couples TRBV9 to TRBJ2-1; the D gene is possibly TRBD2 (6 bases). CDR3 length equals 15 residues. V shed 3 bases and J shed 0 bases, with 10 bases lying between them. The germline gives CDR1 SGDLS, CDR2 YYNGEE. The CDR3 spells CASSGRGSSYNEQFF. CDR3 sequence (DNA): TGTGCCAGCAGCGGGAGGGGTAGCTCCTACAATGAGCAGTTCTTC.

This clone was observed a handful of times. V gene TRBV7-2 combines with J gene TRBJ2-5, with 10 bases matching TRBD2. The length of the CDR3 is 19 residues. The germline gives CDR1 SGHTA, CDR2 FQGNSA. V dropped 5 bases and J dropped 2; count of bases not matched to a gene: 17. The CDR3 protein is CASSGGRTSGVRLQETQYF. The CDR3 coding sequence is TGTGCCAGCAGCGGAGGCCGGACTAGCGGTGTACGACTTCAAGAGACCCAGTACTTC.

This clone showed up just a few times. The chain employs TRBV10-3 and TRBJ1-2, with 10 nucleotides matching TRBD1. Per germline, CDR1 ENHRY and CDR2 SYGVKD. V was clipped by 6 bases and J by 3 bases; unmatched bases: 4. This CDR3 has 14 residues. This CDR3 reads CAIRGTGEDYGYTF. CDR3 nucleotides: TGTGCCATCAGAGGGACAGGGGAGGACTATGGCTACACCTTC.

V usage is TRBV9 and J usage is TRBJ1-2, with D unresolved. The germline gives CDR1 SGDLS, CDR2 YYNGEE. This CDR3 has 14 amino acids. Trimming took 4 bases from V and 2 from J, leaving 12 bases between them. As DNA, the CDR3 is TGTGCCAGCAGCCCCTACGTCCCCAACTATGGCTACACCTTC. Translation: CASSPYVPNYGYTF. The variable domain in full, with the rest retrieved from reference TRBV9 and TRBJ1-2, is DSGVTQTPKHLITATGQRVTLRCSPRSGDLSVYWYQQSLDQGLQFLIQYYNGEERAKGNILERFSAQQFPDLHSELNLSSLELGDSALYFCASSPYVPNYGYTFGSGTRLTVV.

The J gene is TRBJ2-1, the V gene TRBV14; no clear D gene. Trimming stripped 4 bases from V and 3 bases from J, with 16 bases between. The CDR3 is made up of 16 amino acids. The germline gives CDR1 SGHDN, CDR2 FVKESK. In nucleotides, the CDR3 is TGTGCCAGCAGCCCTTCTTGGGGTACGCACTACAATGAGCAGTTCTTC. It codes for CASSPSWGTHYNEQFF. The whole variable domain, remainder taken from reference TRBV14 and TRBJ2-1, is EAGVTQFPSHSVIEKGQTVTLRCDPISGHDNLYWYRRVMGKEIKFLLHFVKESKQDESGMPNNRFLAERTGGTYSTLKVQPAELEDSGVYFCASSPSWGTHYNEQFFGPGTRLTVL.

V is TRBV5-1 and J is TRBJ2-5; the match to TRBD1 covers 7 bases. CDR3 length: 16 residues. V was clipped by 4 bases and J by 4 bases; unmatched bases: 13. Germline V gene data show CDR1 as SGHRS and CDR2 as YFSETQ. The CDR3 loop reads CASSRSRQGIGETQYF. As DNA, the CDR3 is TGCGCCAGCAGCCGCTCCCGACAGGGAATTGGAGAGACCCAGTACTTC.

The J gene is TRBJ2-3, the V gene TRBV5-1, with D uncertain. Germline loops: CDR1 SGHRS, CDR2 YFSETQ. The CDR3 sequence is 14 residues long. The ends were cut back, 3 bases at V and 4 bases at J, with 12 bases in the middle. Here the CDR3 reads CASSSPEGPDTQYF. Here the CDR3 DNA reads TGCGCCAGCAGCTCCCCCGAAGGGCCAGATACGCAGTATTTT.

Only a few counts were recorded for this clone. The rearrangement uses TRBV7-9 and TRBJ1-2; D may be TRBD1 (6 bases). Germline CDR1 is SEHNR and CDR2 is FQNEAQ (reference sequence). The CDR3 has 13 amino acids. Trimming removed 4 bases at V and 9 bases at J, with 15 bases between. The CDR3 region has the DNA TGTGCCAGCAGCTACCGGGACAAACTCAGCTACACCTTC. Translation gives CASSYRDKLSYTF.

This clone appeared a few times. The chain employs TRBV29-1 and TRBJ2-1, with 7 bases fitting TRBD2. This CDR3 comprises 19 residues. V lost 6 bases and J lost 6; bases outside the gene matches: 26. CDR1 is SQVTM, CDR2 ANQGSEA, per germline. In DNA form, the CDR3 reads TGCAGCGTCTCCCGACTACCATACGGAATCGGCGGGAGTTCCAATGAGCAGTTCTTC. Protein: CSVSRLPYGIGGSSNEQFF.